The clone carrying this TCR beta chain occurred a few times. Antigen: not known. Germline CDR1 reads LNHNV; CDR2 reads YYDKDF (reference sequence). This CDR3 is built from 13 residues. The V and J ends lost 3 bases and 8 bases, in that order; junction bases with no gene match: 2. This specimen belongs to a study of T cells in Graves' hyperthyroidism and ophthalmopathy. It was uncontrolled infection, other autoimmune disease, pregnancy or lactation that excluded patients. RNA transcripts gave rise to amplified TCR beta CDR3 regions. HTBI primers drove first-round RT-PCR of the TCR CDR3. MiXCR, applied by TCRdb to the multiplex PCR reads, yields one record per CDR3 protein. The table lists around 350,000 distinct CDR3 sequences, just under 25% of them singletons. Study-wide findings and caveats: Blood also held most thyroid clonotypes expanded beyond 0.001.

The chain links TRBV15 to TRBJ1-4; 8 bases match TRBD1. The source of this sequence is a man between 50 and 59 years old with Graves' hyperthyroidism. Material: blood. In DNA form, the CDR3 reads TGTGCCACCAGCAGGGACAGGGACGAAAAACTGTTTTTT. As protein: CATSRDRDEKLFF.